The clone carrying this T cell receptor (beta chain) was detected many times. TCRdb passed the 5' RACE reads through MiXCR, listing each CDR3 protein once. The table has some 87,000 distinct CDR3 sequences, 13% seen once. Time point defined: longitudinal time-point 2. This specimen comes from a study of neurological immune-mediated disorders. V lost 4 bases to trimming and J lost 3 bases; unmatched junction nucleotides: 3. This CDR3 contains 13 residues. Germline assignment: CDR1 SGHRS and CDR2 YFSETQ. The chain couples TRBV5-1 to TRBJ2-7; 8 bases are a match to TRBD1. The sequence was collected from a female donor with HTLV-1-associated myelopathy (HAM/TSP). The specimen was PBMCs. The CDR3 is CASSRDRNYEQYF. The CDR3 DNA is TGCGCCAGCAGCAGGGACAGGAACTACGAGCAGTACTTC.